The clone carrying this TCR beta chain was counted only a few times. Its antigen remains unknown. With a J-beta primer mix and a sample-barcoded 5' primer, a second PCR ran roughly 6 to 11 cycles. Each cDNA molecule carried a tag from a template-switch adaptor that contained 12 random nucleotides. TCRdb ran MiXCR on the 5' RACE reads and lists one entry per CDR3 protein. The repertoire holds about 1.5 million distinct CDR3 sequences, with approximately 43% as singletons. These data belong to a study of blood T cells in healthy people across ages. The donors, all healthy, were Caucasians living in Russia, aged about 6 to 95. Study-wide points: The recorded TCR beta diversity per million T cells decreased in a roughly linear manner with age.

The receptor was derived from a woman between 18 and 29 years old in good health. Sequencing was done on a sample of blood.

The CDR3 nucleotides are TGTGCCAGCAGCCGGGGAGGGCTTCTGGCCTACGAGCAGTACTTC. Its protein is CASSRGGLLAYEQYF. This chain joins TRBV6-1 and TRBJ2-7, with TRBD2 matching over 7 bases. CDR1 MNHNS and CDR2 SASEGT come from the germline V gene. The V segment lost 6 bases and the J segment 2 bases; nucleotides outside the gene matches: 10. The CDR3 length is 15 residues.